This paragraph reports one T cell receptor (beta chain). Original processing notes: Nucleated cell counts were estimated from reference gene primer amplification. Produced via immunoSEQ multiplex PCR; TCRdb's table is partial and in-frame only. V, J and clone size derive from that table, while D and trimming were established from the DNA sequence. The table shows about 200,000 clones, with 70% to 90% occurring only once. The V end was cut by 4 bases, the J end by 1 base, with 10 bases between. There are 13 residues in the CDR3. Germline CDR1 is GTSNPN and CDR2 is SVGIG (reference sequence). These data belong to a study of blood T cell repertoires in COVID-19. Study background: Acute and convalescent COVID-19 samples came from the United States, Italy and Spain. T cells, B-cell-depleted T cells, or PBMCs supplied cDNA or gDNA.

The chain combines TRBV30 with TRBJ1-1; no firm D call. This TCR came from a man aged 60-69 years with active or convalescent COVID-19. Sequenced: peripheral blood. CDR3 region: CAWTGQRNTEAFF. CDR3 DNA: TGTGCCTGGACGGGTCAGAGGAACACTGAAGCTTTCTTT.